This is a list of T cell receptor beta chains from one sample in a study of response to subunit inactivated influenza vaccine. TCRdb used MiXCR to reprocess the RT-PCR reads, holding one entry per CDR3 protein. Altogether more than 400,000 distinct CDR3 sequences are present, more than 7% being singletons, with the ten largest covering around 12%. This specimen was PBMCs from blood, taken less than 30 months after vaccination. Receptors were obtained from a man between 50 and 69 years old who received an inactivated influenza vaccine. CDR3s include the opening cysteine and the closing phenylalanine or tryptophan. The D gene is left open where the match is weak. Expanded clones are given a class, and other clones once, few, many or no size at all.

DNA	CDR3	J	size	D	V
TGTGCCAGCAGTAGCGGGGGACCCTACGAGCAGTACTTC	CASSSGGPYEQYF	TRBJ2-7	few	TRBD2	TRBV12-3/TRBV12-4
TGCGCCAGCACGGAGGGTAATTCACCCCTCCACTTT	CASTEGNSPLHF	TRBJ1-6	many	.	TRBV5-1
TGCGCCAGCAGCCAAGATCTTCGGGTGCAGTACTTC	CASSQDLRVQYF	TRBJ2-7	.	.	TRBV4-1
TGTGCCAGCAGCCCCTGGACAGTCCGTAGCACAGATACGCAGTATTTT	CASSPWTVRSTDTQYF	TRBJ2-3	.	.	TRBV7-2
TGTGCCAGCACCAGGACAGGGAATCAAGAGACCCAGTACTTC	CASTRTGNQETQYF	TRBJ2-5	many	TRBD1	TRBV7-9
TGCGCCAGCAGCCGGGCCCCCGGGACTGGAGAGACCCAGTACTTC	CASSRAPGTGETQYF	TRBJ2-5	few	.	TRBV5-1
TGTGCCAGCAGCGGGAGGCAGGGTTCGAGCACTGAAGCTTTCTTT	CASSGRQGSSTEAFF	TRBJ1-1	few	.	TRBV9
TGTGCCAGCAGTTTATGGTTATCCGGACGCCCCCACGAGCAGTACTTC	CASSLWLSGRPHEQYF	TRBJ2-7	.	.	TRBV28
TGCGCCAGCAGCCATGAAATAAGCAATCAGCCCCAGCATTTT	CASSHEISNQPQHF	TRBJ1-5	few	.	TRBV4-1
TGTGCCAGCGGGACGGGACAGGGGTACACCGGGGAGCTGTTTTTT	CASGTGQGYTGELFF	TRBJ2-2	.	TRBD1	TRBV2
TGTGCCAGCAGCCAAAGGGACAGGGGACGCTTTACGAACACCGGGGAGCTGTTTTTT	CASSQRDRGRFTNTGELFF	TRBJ2-2	.	TRBD1	TRBV3-1
TGCAGTGCCCGACAGTTACTTCACACTGAAGCTTTCTTT	CSARQLLHTEAFF	TRBJ1-1	many	.	TRBV20-1
TGTGCCAGCACCGGGACGGAGTGGAGCACCGGGGAGCTGTTTTTT	CASTGTEWSTGELFF	TRBJ2-2	.	.	TRBV6-2/TRBV6-3
TGTGCCAGCAGCTTACAGTATTCTGAAGCTTTCTTT	CASSLQYSEAFF	TRBJ1-1	few	.	TRBV11-2
TGTGCCAGCAGATATGACAGGGGACACACCGGGGAGCTGTTTTTT	CASRYDRGHTGELFF	TRBJ2-2	few	TRBD1	TRBV5-5
TGTGACAGCAGCCCCTCCCGGGGAGAGTCTTACAATGAGCAGTTCTTC	CDSSPSRGESYNEQFF	TRBJ2-1	.	.	TRBV7-9
TGCAGTCCCTATACTAGCGGGAGCCAGCAGTACTTC	CSPYTSGSQQYF	TRBJ2-7	.	TRBD2	TRBV20-1
TGCAGTGCTAGAGATTGGTCGGCTAGCGGGACGCAATACAATGAGCAGTTCTTC	CSARDWSASGTQYNEQFF	TRBJ2-1	.	TRBD2	TRBV20-1
TGTGCCAGCAGGCGATACAGGGGACAGGGGGAAAAACTGTTTTTT	CASRRYRGQGEKLFF	TRBJ1-4	.	TRBD1	TRBV6-1
TGTGCCAGCAAGAGACAGGAGGAGGACGAGCAGTACTTC	CASKRQEEDEQYF	TRBJ2-7	few	.	TRBV12-3/TRBV12-4
TGCAGTGCTAGAGGAGGTGGGGGGAGCGGTCACTCCTACAATGAGCAGTTCTTC	CSARGGGGSGHSYNEQFF	TRBJ2-1	few	.	TRBV20-1
TGTGCCAGCAGCCAAGATTGGACTAGCGGGGGCCCGGCCCAAGAGACCCAGTACTTC	CASSQDWTSGGPAQETQYF	TRBJ2-5	.	TRBD2	TRBV4-2
TGCGCCAGCAGCCCCACTGGACGGAATAAAGACAATGAGCAGTTCTTC	CASSPTGRNKDNEQFF	TRBJ2-1	many	.	TRBV5-1
TGTGCCTGCAGCAGGGGCCCGACAGTCCAAGAGACCCAGTACTTC	CACSRGPTVQETQYF	TRBJ2-5	.	.	TRBV3-1
TGCAGCGCCGGTCCCCCTCGAGAGGAGACCCAGTACTTC	CSAGPPREETQYF	TRBJ2-5	.	.	TRBV29-1
TGTGCCAGCAGTTTACAGGGGGCGGTCACAGATACGCAGTATTTT	CASSLQGAVTDTQYF	TRBJ2-3	many	TRBD1	TRBV12-3/TRBV12-4
TGTGCCAGCAGCTTGACGGCGGGAGCGAGAGATACGCAGTATTTT	CASSLTAGARDTQYF	TRBJ2-3	many	TRBD2	TRBV7-9
TGTGCCAGCAGCGAGAGGACGGCCCTACAGCCCCAGCATTTT	CASSERTALQPQHF	TRBJ1-5	few	.	TRBV6-1
TGCAGTGCTAGTCAGGGTTTGAACACTGAAGCTTTCTTT	CSASQGLNTEAFF	TRBJ1-1	many	.	TRBV20-1
TGTGCCAGCAGCTTAGCGGGACTAGCGGGAAGCACAGATACGCAGTATTTT	CASSLAGLAGSTDTQYF	TRBJ2-3	.	TRBD2	TRBV7-6
TGTGCCAGCAGTACAGGGGGCGCCGATAATTCACCCCTCCACTTT	CASSTGGADNSPLHF	TRBJ1-6	.	TRBD1	TRBV12-3/TRBV12-4
TGCGCCAGCAGCTTGGTAGCCGAAGAGCTGTTTTTT	CASSLVAEELFF	TRBJ2-2	.	.	TRBV5-1
TGCAGTGCTAGAGACGCGGGAGTTTCCCTCAAAATCGCCAAAAACATTCAGTACTTC	CSARDAGVSLKIAKNIQYF	TRBJ2-4	few	TRBD2	TRBV20-1
TGTGCCATCAGTGAGAGGAGGGAGCAAAGCGGGGAGCTGTTTTTT	CAISERREQSGELFF	TRBJ2-2	.	.	TRBV10-3
TGTGCCAGCAGCCCGAGTACCGGGACAGACTACGAGCAGTACTTC	CASSPSTGTDYEQYF	TRBJ2-7	few	TRBD1	TRBV27